These 16 T cell receptor beta chains were all obtained from the same sample, sequenced in a study of T cell responses to AZD1222 COVID-19 vaccine. The protocol was immunoSEQ multiplex PCR, while the TCRdb copy is restricted to in-frame clones and leaves out a portion. This sample has roughly 84,000 clones, with nearly 90% found just once. The sequences come from peripheral blood, collected on day 0 of AZD1222 vaccination. The source of these receptors is an adult in good health.

The chain combines TRBV4-1 with TRBJ1-2, with D possibly being TRBD1 (6 bases). The CDR3 sequence is 17 residues long. The V end lost 1 base, the J end lost 2 bases, and 17 bases lay between the germline ends. Germline-derived CDR1 and CDR2 are MGHRA and YSYEKL. The CDR3 loop is CASSQASPGQPNYGYTF. In DNA form, the CDR3 reads TGCGCCAGCAGCCAAGCCTCCCCGGGACAACCAAACTATGGCTACACCTTC.

The chain employs TRBV19 and TRBJ1-2; D may be TRBD1 (6 bases). Germline CDR1 is LNHDA and CDR2 is SQIVND (reference sequence). This CDR3 comprises 15 residues. V lost 4 bases to trimming and J lost 7 bases, with 19 bases between them. This CDR3 is CASSTEGGRQSGYTF. The CDR3 DNA reads as TGTGCCAGTAGTACCGAAGGGGGACGACAGAGTGGCTACACCTTC.

The chain joins TRBV2 to TRBJ2-7, with D maybe TRBD2 (6 bases). Trimming removed 4 bases from V and 3 bases from J, with 10 bases in between. CDR1 is SNHLY and CDR2 is FYNNEI in the germline V gene. This CDR3 is 13 amino acids long. The CDR3 region has the DNA TGTGCCAGCAGTGGGGGGGAGAGCTACGAGCAGTACTTC. Encoded protein: CASSGGESYEQYF.

This clone was seen once. The chain combines TRBV2 with TRBJ1-6, with D unclear. The CDR3 totals 14 residues. The V gene's germline CDR1 is SNHLY and CDR2 FYNNEI. Trimming left V 2 bases short and J 5 bases short, with 7 bases between. The CDR3 coding sequence is TGTGCCAGCAGTGAATCCCGGAATAATTCACCCCTCCACTTT. Protein: CASSESRNNSPLHF. The full variable domain, rest sourced from reference TRBV2 and TRBJ1-6, is EPEVTQTPSHQVTQMGQEVILRCVPISNHLYFYWYRQILGQKVEFLVSFYNNEISEKSEIFDDQFSVERPDGSNFTLKIRSTKLEDSAMYFCASSESRNNSPLHFGNGTRLTVT.

The chain joins TRBV5-1 to TRBJ1-2; 7 positions agree with TRBD1. CDR1 and CDR2 from the germline V gene are SGHRS and YFSETQ. Trimming at V came to 4 bases and at J to 7 bases, leaving 10 bases not matched to a gene. The CDR3 is made up of 14 amino acids. The CDR3 sequence: CASSLEQTGFGYTF. The CDR3 DNA is TGCGCCAGCAGCCTAGAACAGACAGGGTTTGGCTACACCTTC.

The CDR3 region has the DNA TGTGCCAGCAGCTTAAGCAATGAGCAGTTCTTC. Residues: CASSLSNEQFF. This chain uses TRBV11-2 with TRBJ2-1; D is undetermined. Germline CDR1 is SGHAT and CDR2 is FQNNGV. Trimming removed 2 bases at V and 6 bases at J, with 2 bases between. The CDR3 loop spans 11 amino acids.

This rearrangement joins TRBV12-3 or TRBV12-4 to TRBJ1-6; no reliable D call. With 0 bases removed from V and 8 bases from J, the gap between germline ends came to 5 bases. The CDR3 extends over 13 amino acids. CDR3 coding DNA: TGTGCCAGCAGTTTAGCGGTGTATTCACCCCTCCACTTT. It translates to CASSLAVYSPLHF.

This clone appeared a few times. V and J are TRBV18 and TRBJ2-7; D possibly uses TRBD1 or TRBD2 (5 bases each). CDR3 length: 12 amino acids. Trimming shortened V by 3 bases and J by 6 bases, and 9 bases separated the two germline ends. Germline V lookup: CDR1 KGHSH, CDR2 LQKENI. CDR3 protein: CASSPEGSEQYF. The CDR3 DNA reads as TGTGCCAGCTCACCTGAGGGGTCCGAGCAGTACTTC.

V is TRBV10-3 and J is TRBJ2-7, with 9 bases fitting TRBD2. Germline trimming cut 2 bases from V and 6 bases from J; bases unmatched to any gene: 5. The CDR3 extends over 14 amino acids. From germline, CDR1 is ENHRY and CDR2 SYGVKD. The CDR3: CAISEGLTSGEQYF. The CDR3, as DNA: TGTGCCATCAGTGAGGGGTTGACTAGCGGCGAGCAGTACTTC.

The V and J genes are TRBV2 and TRBJ1-5; weak D call: TRBD1 (5 bases). V lost 3 bases, J lost 6 bases, and 15 bases lay in between. CDR1 SNHLY and CDR2 FYNNEI come from the germline V gene. The CDR3 contains 15 residues. Written as DNA, the CDR3 is TGTGCCAGCAGTGATCTCCCCCTTGACAGTCAGCCCCAGCATTTT. It codes for CASSDLPLDSQPQHF.

The chain is built from TRBV27 and TRBJ1-3; D ambiguous. The germline V gene has CDR1 MNHEY and CDR2 SMNVEV (reference sequence). CDR3 size: 14 residues. V lost 6 bases to trimming and J lost 7 bases, with 16 bases between them. The CDR3 loop is CASRAGLQQNTIYF. The CDR3 DNA sequence: TGTGCCAGCAGGGCCGGACTACAGCAGAACACCATATATTTT.

The rearrangement joins TRBV6-1 to TRBJ1-2; TRBD1 agrees at 8 bases. There are 16 residues in the CDR3. With V trimmed by 4 bases and J by 4 bases, 11 bases remained unmatched. Germline CDR1 and CDR2: MNHNS and SASEGT. CDR3 nucleotide sequence: TGTGCCAGCAGTGCCGTGGACAGGGTAGTAAGCTATGGCTACACCTTC. Protein product: CASSAVDRVVSYGYTF.

This chain connects TRBV18 to TRBJ2-5; possibly TRBD1 for D (6 bases). The CDR3 is 17 residues long. Germline CDR1 KGHSH, CDR2 LQKENI. V gave up 2 bases and J gave up 2 bases, with 18 bases separating them. CDR3 in DNA: TGTGCCAGCTCACCATCAACCGGGACACAGAAACAAGAGACCCAGTACTTC. Translation gives CASSPSTGTQKQETQYF.

This clone was counted a single time. The chain carries TRBV3-1 (or the pseudogene TRBV3-2) and TRBJ2-3; a weak D match, TRBD2 (6 bases). Germline-derived CDR1 and CDR2 are LGHDT and YNNKEL (reference sequence). V was trimmed by 4 bases and J by 1 base, leaving 12 bases between them. The CDR3 has 15 amino acids. CDR3 coding DNA: TGTGCCAGCAGCCGGGGGACTTCGGGCACAGATACGCAGTATTTT. Translating it yields CASSRGTSGTDTQYF.

The rearrangement joins TRBV5-1 to TRBJ1-1; 7 nucleotides agree with TRBD1. The germline V gene has CDR1 SGHRS and CDR2 YFSETQ. This CDR3 has 15 residues. J lost 2 bases, V lost 4 bases, and 8 bases had no gene match. The CDR3 sequence is CASSPRQGPNTEAFF. The CDR3 DNA reads as TGCGCCAGCAGCCCCCGACAGGGACCCAACACTGAAGCTTTCTTT.

This clone was found once. The chain has TRBV6-5 and TRBJ2-2, with D perhaps matching TRBD1 (6 bases). The CDR3 runs 16 residues. Germline V lookup: CDR1 MNHEY, CDR2 SVGAGI. V was pared by 4 bases and J by 2 bases, with 14 bases between. CDR3 bases: TGTGCCAGCAGTTCCGGGACATCCCTTAACACCGGGGAGCTGTTTTTT. It translates to CASSSGTSLNTGELFF.